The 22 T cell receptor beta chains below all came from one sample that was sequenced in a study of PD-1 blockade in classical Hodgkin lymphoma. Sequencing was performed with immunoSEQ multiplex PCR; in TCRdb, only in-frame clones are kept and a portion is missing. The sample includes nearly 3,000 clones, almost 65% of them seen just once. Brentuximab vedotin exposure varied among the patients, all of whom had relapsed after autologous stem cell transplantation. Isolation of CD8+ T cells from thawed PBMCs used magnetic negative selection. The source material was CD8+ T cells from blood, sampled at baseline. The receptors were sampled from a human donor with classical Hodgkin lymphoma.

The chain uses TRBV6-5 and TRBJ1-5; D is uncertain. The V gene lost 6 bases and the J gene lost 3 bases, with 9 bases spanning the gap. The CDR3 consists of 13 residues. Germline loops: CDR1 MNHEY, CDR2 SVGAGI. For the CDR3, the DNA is TGTGCCAGCAGGGGGTCTCTCAATCAGCCCCAGCATTTT. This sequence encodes CASRGSLNQPQHF.

In DNA form, the CDR3 reads TGTGCCAGCAGCCCCCCGGACAGGTACAATGAGCAGTTCTTC. It encodes CASSPPDRYNEQFF. The chain uses TRBV7-9 and TRBJ2-1, with 7 bases aligning to TRBD1. Unmatched junction bases numbered 5, after V lost 5 bases and J lost 4 bases. The CDR3 consists of 14 residues. Germline CDR1 reads SEHNR; CDR2 reads FQNEAQ (reference sequence).

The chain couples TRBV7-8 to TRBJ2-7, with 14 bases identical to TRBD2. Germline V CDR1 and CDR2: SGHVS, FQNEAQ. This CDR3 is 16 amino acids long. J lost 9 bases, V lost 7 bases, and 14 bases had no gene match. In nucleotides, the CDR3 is TGTGCCAGCAACCAACAGGGACTAGCGGGAGCGGGGGGGCAGTACTTC. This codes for CASNQQGLAGAGGQYF.

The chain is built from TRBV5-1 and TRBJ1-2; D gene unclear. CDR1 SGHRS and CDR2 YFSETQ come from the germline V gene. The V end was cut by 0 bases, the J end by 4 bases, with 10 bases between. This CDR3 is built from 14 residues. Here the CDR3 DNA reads TGCGCCAGCAGCTTGGGCGGACCAACCTATGGCTACACCTTC. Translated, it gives CASSLGGPTYGYTF.

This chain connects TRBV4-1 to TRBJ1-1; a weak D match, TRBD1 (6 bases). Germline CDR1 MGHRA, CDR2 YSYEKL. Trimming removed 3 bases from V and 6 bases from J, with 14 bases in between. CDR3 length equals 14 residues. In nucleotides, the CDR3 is TGCGCCAGCAGCCAGGAACCAGGGGACCCTGAAGCTTTCTTT. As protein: CASSQEPGDPEAFF.

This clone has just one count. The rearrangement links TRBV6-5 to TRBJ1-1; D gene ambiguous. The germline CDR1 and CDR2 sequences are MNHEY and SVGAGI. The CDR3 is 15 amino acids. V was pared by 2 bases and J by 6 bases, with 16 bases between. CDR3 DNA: TGTGCCAGCAGTTACGAGGTTGGGAGGGCGGCTGAAGCTTTCTTT. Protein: CASSYEVGRAAEAFF.

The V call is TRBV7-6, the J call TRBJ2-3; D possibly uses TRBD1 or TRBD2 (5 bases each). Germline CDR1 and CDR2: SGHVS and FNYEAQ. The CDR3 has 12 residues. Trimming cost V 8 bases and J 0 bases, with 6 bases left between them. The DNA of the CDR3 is TGTGCCAGCGGGGACAGCACAGATACGCAGTATTTT. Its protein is CASGDSTDTQYF.

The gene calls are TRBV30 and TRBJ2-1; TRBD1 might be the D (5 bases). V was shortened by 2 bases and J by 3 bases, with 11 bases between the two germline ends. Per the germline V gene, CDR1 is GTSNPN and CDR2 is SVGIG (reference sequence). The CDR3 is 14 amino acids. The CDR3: CAWSSDRGYNEQFF. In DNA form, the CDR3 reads TGTGCCTGGAGTTCAGATAGGGGCTACAATGAGCAGTTCTTC. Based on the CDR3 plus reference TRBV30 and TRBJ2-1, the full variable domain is SQTIHQWPATLVQPVGSPLSLECTVEGTSNPNLYWYRQAAGRGLQLLFYSVGIGQISSEVPQNLSASRPQDRQFILSSKKLLLSDSGFYLCAWSSDRGYNEQFFGPGTRLTVL.

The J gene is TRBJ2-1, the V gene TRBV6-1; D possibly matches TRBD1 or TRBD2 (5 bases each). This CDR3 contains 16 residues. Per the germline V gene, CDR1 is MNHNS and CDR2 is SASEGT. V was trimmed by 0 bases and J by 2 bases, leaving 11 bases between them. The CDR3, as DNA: TGTGCCAGCAGTGAAGCGTGGCAGGGACCCTACAATGAGCAGTTCTTC. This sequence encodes CASSEAWQGPYNEQFF.

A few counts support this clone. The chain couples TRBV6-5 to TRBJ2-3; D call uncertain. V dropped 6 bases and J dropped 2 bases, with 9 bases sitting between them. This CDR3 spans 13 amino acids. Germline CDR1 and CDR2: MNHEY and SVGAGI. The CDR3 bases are TGTGCCAGCAGCCGACGTCCCACAGATACGCAGTATTTT. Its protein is CASSRRPTDTQYF.

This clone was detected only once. DNA for the CDR3: TGTGCCAGCAGTTTATATGGCGACGGGTTGAGGGGTTCGGGCTACACCTTC. The encoded protein is CASSLYGDGLRGSGYTF. V usage is TRBV27 and J usage is TRBJ1-2; D might be TRBD1 (5 bases). The germline V gene has CDR1 MNHEY and CDR2 SMNVEV (reference sequence). This CDR3 is 17 amino acids long. Trimming left V 1 base short and J 8 bases short, with 23 bases between.

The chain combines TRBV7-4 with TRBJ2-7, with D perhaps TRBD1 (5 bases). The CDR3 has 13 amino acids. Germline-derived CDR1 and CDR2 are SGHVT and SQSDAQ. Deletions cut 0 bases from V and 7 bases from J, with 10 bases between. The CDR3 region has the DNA TGTGCCAGCAGCTTAGCAGGGGCGCATGAGCAGTACTTC. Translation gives CASSLAGAHEQYF.

For the CDR3, the DNA is TGTGCCAGCAGTTACCAAAGCGGGAGCTCCTACGAGCAGTACTTC. Translating it yields CASSYQSGSSYEQYF. This rearrangement joins TRBV6-5 to TRBJ2-7; the match to TRBD2 covers 8 bases. The CDR3 contains 15 residues. Looked up from germline, CDR1 is MNHEY and CDR2 is SVGAGI. V lost 2 bases to trimming and J lost 0 bases; unmatched junction nucleotides: 3.

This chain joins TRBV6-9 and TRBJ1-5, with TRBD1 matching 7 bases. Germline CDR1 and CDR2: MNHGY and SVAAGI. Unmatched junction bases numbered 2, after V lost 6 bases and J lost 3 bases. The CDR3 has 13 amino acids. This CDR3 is CASRGQLNQPQHF. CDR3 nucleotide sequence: TGTGCCAGCAGGGGACAGCTCAATCAGCCCCAGCATTTT.

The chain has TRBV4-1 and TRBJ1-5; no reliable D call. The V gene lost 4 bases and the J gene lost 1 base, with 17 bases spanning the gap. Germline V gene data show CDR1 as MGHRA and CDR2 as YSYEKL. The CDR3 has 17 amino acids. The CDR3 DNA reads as TGCGCCAGCAGCCCCGAAAGGACCCAAGGGAGCAATCAGCCCCAGCATTTT. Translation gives CASSPERTQGSNQPQHF.

Here the CDR3 reads CASSLLAGFNTIYF. The CDR3 DNA reads as TGTGCCAGCAGTTTATTGGCTGGATTTAACACCATATATTTT. The chain carries TRBV28 and TRBJ1-3; no clear D. This CDR3 has 14 amino acids. Germline lookup yields CDR1 MDHEN and CDR2 SYDVKM. With 1 base removed from V and 7 bases from J, the gap between germline ends came to 11 bases.

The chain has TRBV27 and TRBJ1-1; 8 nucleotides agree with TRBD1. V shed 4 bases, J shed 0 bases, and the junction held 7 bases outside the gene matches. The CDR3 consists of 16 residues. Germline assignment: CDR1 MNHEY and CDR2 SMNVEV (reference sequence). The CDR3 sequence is CASSSRDRWVNTEAFF. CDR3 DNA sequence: TGTGCCAGCAGTTCTAGGGACAGGTGGGTGAACACTGAAGCTTTCTTT.

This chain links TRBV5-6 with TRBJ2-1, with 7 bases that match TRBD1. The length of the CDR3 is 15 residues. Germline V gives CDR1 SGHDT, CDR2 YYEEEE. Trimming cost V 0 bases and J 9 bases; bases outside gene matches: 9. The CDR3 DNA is TGTGCCAGCAGCTTGGCCCTGACAGGGTACGTTGAGCAGTTCTTC. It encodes CASSLALTGYVEQFF.

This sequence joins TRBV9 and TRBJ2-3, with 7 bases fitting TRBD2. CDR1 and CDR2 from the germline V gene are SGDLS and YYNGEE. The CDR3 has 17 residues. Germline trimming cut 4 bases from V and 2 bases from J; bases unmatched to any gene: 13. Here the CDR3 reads CASSTPGGSGFTDTQYF. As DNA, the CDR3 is TGTGCCAGCAGCACCCCGGGCGGTAGCGGGTTCACAGATACGCAGTATTTT.

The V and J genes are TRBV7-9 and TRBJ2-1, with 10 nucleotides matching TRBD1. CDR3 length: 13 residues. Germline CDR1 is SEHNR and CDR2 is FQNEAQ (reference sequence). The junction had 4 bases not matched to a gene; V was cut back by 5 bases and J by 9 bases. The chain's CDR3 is CASSAGTGVEQFF. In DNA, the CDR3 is TGTGCCAGCAGCGCAGGGACAGGGGTTGAGCAGTTCTTC.

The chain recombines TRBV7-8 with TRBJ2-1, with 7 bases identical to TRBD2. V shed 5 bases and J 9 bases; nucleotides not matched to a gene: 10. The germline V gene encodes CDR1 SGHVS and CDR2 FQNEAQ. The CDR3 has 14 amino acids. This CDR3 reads CASSLWTSDIEQFF. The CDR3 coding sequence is TGTGCCAGCAGCCTATGGACTAGTGATATTGAGCAGTTCTTC.

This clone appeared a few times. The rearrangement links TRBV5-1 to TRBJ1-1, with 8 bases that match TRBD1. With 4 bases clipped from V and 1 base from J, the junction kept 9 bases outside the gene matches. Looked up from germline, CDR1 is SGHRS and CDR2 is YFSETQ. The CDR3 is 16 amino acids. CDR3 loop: CASSPQGAGGNTEAFF. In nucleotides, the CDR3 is TGCGCCAGCAGCCCCCAGGGGGCAGGGGGGAACACTGAAGCTTTCTTT.